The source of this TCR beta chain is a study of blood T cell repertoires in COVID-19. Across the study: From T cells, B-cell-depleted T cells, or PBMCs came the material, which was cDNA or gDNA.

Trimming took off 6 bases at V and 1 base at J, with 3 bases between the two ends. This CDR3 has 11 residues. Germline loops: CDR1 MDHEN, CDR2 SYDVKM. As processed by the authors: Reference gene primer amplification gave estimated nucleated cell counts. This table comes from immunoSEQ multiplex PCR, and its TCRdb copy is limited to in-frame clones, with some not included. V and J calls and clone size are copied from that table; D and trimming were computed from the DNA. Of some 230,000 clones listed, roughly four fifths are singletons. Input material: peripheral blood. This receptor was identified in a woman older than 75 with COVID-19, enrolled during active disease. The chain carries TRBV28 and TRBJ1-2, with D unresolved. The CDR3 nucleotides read TGTGCCAGCAGGAGTAACTATGGCTACACCTTC. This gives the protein CASRSNYGYTF.